Listed below are T cell receptor beta chains from one sample, sequenced in a study of PD-1 blockade in mismatch repair-deficient tumors. The method was immunoSEQ multiplex PCR; TCRdb's version includes in-frame clones alone and lacks a portion of them. The sample records around 68,000 clones, 70% to 85% being singletons. The sample consisted of peripheral blood, taken 2 weeks after starting pembrolizumab. All receptors come from an adult with mismatch repair-deficient cancer. Each CDR3 is given with its conserved first and last residue. D genes are given only for firm matches. Only some rows state a clone size, as once, few, many or a class for expanded clones.

>TRBJ2-1|TRBD2|TRBV5-6|.
CASSPGLAGGWRSEQFF
TGTGCCAGCAGCCCGGGACTAGCGGGAGGGTGGAGGAGTGAGCAGTTCTTC
>TRBJ2-1|TRBD2|TRBV9|.
CASSVGLAGGGEQFF
TGTGCCAGCAGCGTTGGACTAGCGGGAGGTGGGGAGCAGTTCTTC
>TRBJ2-7|.|TRBV5-1|.
CASSLGVQGNYEQYF
TGCGCCAGCAGCTTGGGTGTTCAGGGGAACTACGAGCAGTACTTC
>TRBJ1-3|.|TRBV28|.
CASSFRNTIYF
TGTGCCAGCAGTTTTCGGAACACCATATATTTT
>TRBJ2-1|TRBD2|TRBV4-3|few
CASSQRPSGTYNEQFF
TGCGCCAGCAGCCAAAGACCTAGCGGGACCTACAATGAGCAGTTCTTC
>TRBJ2-3|TRBD2|TRBV5-4|few
CASSFTGTSVPDTQYF
TGTGCCAGCAGCTTTACGGGGACTAGCGTCCCAGATACGCAGTATTTT
>TRBJ1-1|.|TRBV28|few
CASTTTGLNTEAFF
TGTGCCAGCACCACGACAGGCCTGAACACTGAAGCTTTCTTT
>TRBJ2-1|TRBD1|TRBV11-3|.
CASSRTGAGTYNEQFF
TGTGCCAGCAGCCGGACAGGGGCTGGGACCTACAATGAGCAGTTCTTC
>TRBJ2-1|.|TRBV27|.
CASTGAYNEQFF
TGTGCCAGCACCGGGGCCTACAATGAGCAGTTCTTC
>TRBJ2-3|.|TRBV4-1|.
CASSQWGGSTDTQYF
TGCGCCAGCAGCCAATGGGGCGGGAGCACAGATACGCAGTATTTT
>TRBJ2-7|.|TRBV29-1|once
CSVFTGSLYEQYF
TGCAGCGTTTTCACAGGATCTCTTTACGAGCAGTACTTC
>TRBJ2-7|.|TRBV7-9|.
CASSLEQRYEQYF
TGTGCCAGCAGCTTAGAACAGCGTTACGAGCAGTACTTC
>TRBJ2-7|.|TRBV7-2|.
CASSLSDGQGQYF
TGTGCCAGCAGCTTAAGCGACGGGCAAGGGCAGTACTTC
>TRBJ2-7|.|TRBV9|once
CASSVSWGPDEQYF
TGTGCCAGCAGCGTAAGCTGGGGGCCCGACGAGCAGTACTTC
>TRBJ2-3|.|TRBV4-1|.
CASSQAGSADTQYF
TGCGCCAGCAGCCAAGCCGGGAGCGCAGATACGCAGTATTTT
>TRBJ1-1|TRBD1|TRBV5-6|.
CASSLGTGGAGTEAFF
TGTGCCAGCAGTCTGGGGACAGGGGGCGCCGGGACTGAAGCTTTCTTT
>TRBJ2-7|.|TRBV7-2|.
CASSLDGGAQYEQYF
TGTGCCAGCAGCTTAGACGGGGGAGCGCAATACGAGCAGTACTTC
>TRBJ1-1|TRBD1|TRBV2|.
CASNPAGTGEGMNTEAFF
TGTGCCAGTAACCCGGCCGGGACAGGGGAGGGAATGAACACTGAAGCTTTCTTT
>TRBJ1-3|TRBD1|TRBV7-8|.
CASSLFFGQGDLAGNTIYF
TGTGCCAGCAGCTTATTTTTTGGACAGGGGGATCTCGCTGGAAACACCATATATTTT
>TRBJ2-7|.|TRBV6-5|.
CASSYGGGPPYEQYF
TGTGCCAGCAGTTACGGGGGGGGCCCTCCATACGAGCAGTACTTC
>TRBJ2-1|.|TRBV2|.
CASRGAGGTYNEQFF
TGTGCCAGCAGGGGGGCAGGCGGGACCTACAATGAGCAGTTCTTC
>TRBJ2-7|.|TRBV25-1|.
CASSELFAGFYEQYF
TGTGCCAGCAGTGAGTTGTTCGCAGGGTTCTACGAGCAGTACTTC
>TRBJ1-4|.|TRBV4-1|.
CASSQTPQVEKLFF
TGCGCCAGCAGCCAAACTCCGCAAGTTGAAAAACTGTTTTTT